The 17 T cell receptor beta chains presented below share a single source sample, sequenced in a study of PD-L1 blockade in urothelial cancer. Measured with immunoSEQ multiplex PCR; TCRdb has only the in-frame clones, and not every one. The data contain about 100,000 clones, around 90% of them seen just once; the ten biggest clones take up around 0.92%. The material was PBMCs, obtained around atezolizumab (anti-PD-L1) treatment. These receptor sequences come from a woman aged 80 or older with urothelial cancer.

The rearrangement joins TRBV7-8 to TRBJ2-7, with TRBD2 matching 9 bases. This CDR3 comprises 15 residues. The junction had 12 bases not matched to a gene; V was cut back by 6 bases and J by 6 bases. Germline V gives CDR1 SGHVS, CDR2 FQNEAQ. The CDR3 region is CASSPNTREGAEQYF. The DNA for the CDR3 is TGTGCCAGCAGTCCAAACACGCGGGAGGGCGCCGAGCAGTACTTC. The full variable domain, completed using reference TRBV7-8 and TRBJ2-7, is GAGVSQSPRYKVAKRGQDVALRCDPISGHVSLFWYQQALGQGPEFLTYFQNEAQLDKSGLPSDRFFAERPEGSVSTLKIQRTQQEDSAVYLCASSPNTREGAEQYFGPGTRLTVT.

The chain carries TRBV19 and TRBJ2-3, with D possibly TRBD2 on 6 matching bases. This CDR3 is 14 amino acids long. Germline V gene lookup returns CDR1 LNHDA and CDR2 SQIVND (reference sequence). Between the trimmed V and J ends, which lost 0 bases and 7 bases, there was a span of 11 bases. DNA for the CDR3: TGTGCCAGTAGTATAGAGGCTGGCGGGAATACGCAGTATTTT. Translation gives CASSIEAGGNTQYF.

The V gene is TRBV28, the J gene TRBJ1-1, with D unresolved. V was trimmed by 0 bases and J by 5 bases, leaving 10 bases between them. Germline V CDR1 and CDR2: MDHEN, SYDVKM. This CDR3 contains 14 residues. The CDR3 DNA sequence: TGTGCCAGCAGTTTATGGCCCACAAGTACTGAAGCTTTCTTT. Translating gives CASSLWPTSTEAFF.

V and J are TRBV27 and TRBJ2-5; a possible D gene is TRBD2 (7 bases). The germline CDR1 and CDR2 sequences are MNHEY and SMNVEV (reference sequence). Trimming removed 2 bases at V and 5 bases at J, with 15 bases between. The CDR3 is made up of 15 amino acids. CDR3 region: CASSLGGALSETQYF. CDR3 sequence (DNA): TGTGCCAGCAGTTTAGGGGGGGCGCTTAGCGAGACCCAGTACTTC.

This clone was counted only a few times. The chain is built from TRBV4-2 and TRBJ2-3, with 9 bases lining up with TRBD2. Germline-derived CDR1 and CDR2 are LGHNA and YNFKEQ. The CDR3 covers 15 residues. After removal of 1 base from V and 5 bases from J, the junction contained 4 bases not matched to a gene. CDR3 bases: TGTGCCAGCAGCCAAGGGGGTAGCGGGAGAGATACGCAGTATTTT. Its protein product is CASSQGGSGRDTQYF.

V usage is TRBV6-6 and J usage is TRBJ2-7; 10 bases fit TRBD2. Germline CDR1 MNHNY, CDR2 SVGAGI (reference sequence). The CDR3 spans 13 residues. V trimming: 8 bases; J trimming: 4 bases; junction bases outside the gene matches: 5. The CDR3, as DNA: TGTGCCAGCCGGGGAGCGGGGGGGTACGAGCAGTACTTC. Translation gives CASRGAGGYEQYF.

This clone was counted a few times. The rearrangement joins TRBV27 to TRBJ2-1; 14 bases fit TRBD2. This CDR3 is 16 amino acids long. V was clipped by 7 bases and J by 5 bases; unmatched bases: 7. Germline CDR1 and CDR2: MNHEY and SMNVEV (reference sequence). The chain's CDR3 is CASTQPGLAGDNEQFF. The CDR3 DNA follows: TGTGCCAGCACCCAGCCGGGACTAGCGGGAGACAATGAGCAGTTCTTC.

The gene calls are TRBV5-1 and TRBJ2-7, with 9 nucleotides matching TRBD2. Losses at the gene ends were 4 bases for V and 5 bases for J; bases not matched to a gene: 7. There are 14 residues in the CDR3. Germline CDR1 is SGHRS and CDR2 is YFSETQ. Written as DNA, the CDR3 is TGCGCCAGCAGCCTTGGGACTAGCTTCCACGAGCAGTACTTC. Translation: CASSLGTSFHEQYF.

The chain couples TRBV7-8 to TRBJ1-3; perhaps TRBD1 as D (5 bases). Germline-derived CDR1 and CDR2 are SGHVS and FQNEAQ. The CDR3 extends over 14 amino acids. V was clipped by 1 base and J by 1 base, with 5 bases between them. The CDR3 loop is CASSLGQSGNTIYF. The CDR3 coding sequence is TGTGCCAGCAGCTTAGGACAGTCTGGAAACACCATATATTTT.

This rearrangement joins TRBV19 to TRBJ2-3; 11 bases are shared with TRBD2. The germline V gene encodes CDR1 LNHDA and CDR2 SQIVND (reference sequence). Trimming at V came to 5 bases and at J to 3 bases, leaving 7 bases not matched to a gene. CDR3 length: 16 residues. The CDR3 DNA follows: TGTGCCAGTAGTCAACTAGCGGGAGCGGGGACAGATACGCAGTATTTT. Translated: CASSQLAGAGTDTQYF.

The chain has TRBV28 and TRBJ2-7; D ambiguous. Trimming took off 2 bases at V and 4 bases at J, with 6 bases between the two ends. CDR3 length: 12 amino acids. The germline gives CDR1 MDHEN, CDR2 SYDVKM. The CDR3 here is CASSLVKYEQYF. DNA for the CDR3: TGTGCCAGCAGTTTAGTAAAATACGAGCAGTACTTC.

The chain recombines TRBV7-9 with TRBJ1-4, with 7 bases identical to TRBD1. Unmatched junction bases numbered 8, after V lost 5 bases and J lost 8 bases. This CDR3 comprises 14 residues. Germline values: CDR1 SEHNR, CDR2 FQNEAQ (reference sequence). The CDR3 loop reads CASSVGRGIEKLFF. The DNA of the CDR3 is TGTGCCAGCAGCGTAGGCAGGGGGATCGAAAAACTGTTTTTT.

This clone turned up a few times. The chain joins TRBV6-1 to TRBJ2-2; 9 positions agree with TRBD2. Trimming cost V 11 bases and J 2 bases; bases outside gene matches: 6. CDR1 is MNHNS and CDR2 is SASEGT in the germline V gene. The CDR3 is made up of 14 amino acids. CDR3 sequence reads: CAGEREVNTGELFF. CDR3 coding DNA: TGTGCCGGCGAGCGGGAGGTTAACACCGGGGAGCTGTTTTTT.

V usage is TRBV13 and J usage is TRBJ2-1; D gene ambiguous. The V end lost 4 bases, the J end lost 9 bases, and 10 bases lay between the germline ends. Germline V lookup: CDR1 PRHDT, CDR2 FYEKMQ (reference sequence). This CDR3 has 12 residues. CDR3 amino acids: CASSWAPAEQFF. DNA of the CDR3: TGTGCCAGCAGCTGGGCCCCCGCTGAGCAGTTCTTC.

The chain uses TRBV6-1 and TRBJ1-2, with no clear D. Germline CDR1 and CDR2: MNHNS and SASEGT. The CDR3 loop spans 15 amino acids. Trimming took off 4 bases at V and 4 bases at J, with 16 bases between the two ends. In nucleotides, the CDR3 is TGTGCCAGCAGTGCCGTAGGCAGCAGCGGCTATGGCTACACCTTC. It specifies CASSAVGSSGYGYTF.

The V call is TRBV30, the J call TRBJ2-5; 8 bases map to TRBD2. Germline-derived CDR1 and CDR2 are GTSNPN and SVGIG (reference sequence). Losses at the gene ends were 2 bases for V and 4 bases for J; bases not matched to a gene: 9. This CDR3 contains 15 residues. The CDR3 DNA sequence: TGTGCCTGGAGTCAGGTAGCGGGATTAGGAGAGACCCAGTACTTC. Its protein product is CAWSQVAGLGETQYF. The full variable domain, its missing parts supplied by reference TRBV30 and TRBJ2-5, is SQTIHQWPATLVQPVGSPLSLECTVEGTSNPNLYWYRQAAGRGLQLLFYSVGIGQISSEVPQNLSASRPQDRQFILSSKKLLLSDSGFYLCAWSQVAGLGETQYFGPGTRLLVL.

The chain employs TRBV6-6 and TRBJ1-2, with 9 bases identical to TRBD1. The CDR3 runs to 13 residues. Germline V gene data show CDR1 as MNHNY and CDR2 as SVGAGI (reference sequence). V was clipped by 4 bases and J by 7 bases; unmatched bases: 4. The CDR3 sequence is CASSWGQGGGYTF. CDR3 DNA sequence: TGTGCCAGCAGTTGGGGACAGGGCGGTGGCTACACCTTC.